The following is a TCR beta chain sequence with its context. No antigen is known for it. Each CDR3 protein gets one entry after TCRdb re-called the multiplex PCR reads with MiXCR. The sample shows about 89,000 distinct CDR3 sequences, roughly 29% of them seen only once. Samples came from axillary lymph nodes draining the breast cancer. This sample was included in a study of breast tumors, draining lymph nodes, adjacent tissues. Germline CDR1 DFQATT, CDR2 SNEGSKA (reference sequence). V was clipped by 4 bases and J by 4 bases; unmatched bases: 7. The CDR3 has 15 amino acids. Study-wide results and limits: Compared with lymph nodes, tumors were less diverse; compared with nontumor tissue, more.

The source of this sequence is a female donor with breast cancer. Some clones in this sample may be carry-over from other donors' samples. The V and J genes are TRBV20-1 and TRBJ2-7; 13 bases are shared with TRBD2. The sequenced sample consisted of axillary lymph node tissue. The CDR3 DNA is TGCAGTGCTACCGGGACTAGCGGGGCGCAATACGAGCAGTACTTC. The encoded protein is CSATGTSGAQYEQYF.